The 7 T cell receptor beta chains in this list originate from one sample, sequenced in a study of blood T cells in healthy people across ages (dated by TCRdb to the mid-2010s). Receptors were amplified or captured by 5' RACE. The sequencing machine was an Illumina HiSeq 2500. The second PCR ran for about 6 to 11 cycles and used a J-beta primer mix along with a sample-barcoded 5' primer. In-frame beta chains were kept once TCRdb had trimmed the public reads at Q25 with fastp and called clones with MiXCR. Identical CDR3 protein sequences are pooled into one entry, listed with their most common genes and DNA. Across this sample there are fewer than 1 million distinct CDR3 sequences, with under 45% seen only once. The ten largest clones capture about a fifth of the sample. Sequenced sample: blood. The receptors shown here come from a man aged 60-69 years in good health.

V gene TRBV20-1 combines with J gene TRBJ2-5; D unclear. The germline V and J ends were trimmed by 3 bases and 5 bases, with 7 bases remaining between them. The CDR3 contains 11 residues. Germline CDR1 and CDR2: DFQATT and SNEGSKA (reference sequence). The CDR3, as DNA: TGCAGTGCTAGTCACGAGGAGACCCAGTACTTC. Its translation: CSASHEETQYF.

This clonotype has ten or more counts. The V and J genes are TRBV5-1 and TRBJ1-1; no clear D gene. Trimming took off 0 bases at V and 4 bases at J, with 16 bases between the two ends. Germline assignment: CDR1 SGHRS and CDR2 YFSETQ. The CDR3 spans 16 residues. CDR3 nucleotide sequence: TGCGCCAGCAGCTTGGCGGGGTTCCCATCGAGCACTGAAGCTTTCTTT. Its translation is CASSLAGFPSSTEAFF. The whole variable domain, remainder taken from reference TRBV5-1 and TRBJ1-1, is KAGVTQTPRYLIKTRGQQVTLSCSPISGHRSVSWYQQTPGQGLQFLFEYFSETQRNKGNFPGRFSGRQFSNSRSEMNVSTLELGDSALYLCASSLAGFPSSTEAFFGQGTRLTVV.

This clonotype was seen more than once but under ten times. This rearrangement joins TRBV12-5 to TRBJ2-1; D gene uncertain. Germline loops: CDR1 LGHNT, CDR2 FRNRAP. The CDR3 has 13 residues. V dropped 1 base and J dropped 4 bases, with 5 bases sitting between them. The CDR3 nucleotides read TGTGCTAGTGGTTTGGGGTTGTACAATGAGCAGTTCTTC. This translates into CASGLGLYNEQFF.

The chain's CDR3 is CASSSPGTGIKQFF. The CDR3 DNA is TGTGCCAGCAGTTCTCCCGGGACAGGGATTAAGCAGTTCTTC. This chain links TRBV6-2 or TRBV6-3 with TRBJ2-1, with TRBD1 identical over 9 bases. The CDR3 consists of 14 residues. V lost 4 bases to trimming and J lost 11 bases; unmatched junction nucleotides: 9. Looked up from germline, CDR1 is MNHEY and CDR2 is SVGEGT.

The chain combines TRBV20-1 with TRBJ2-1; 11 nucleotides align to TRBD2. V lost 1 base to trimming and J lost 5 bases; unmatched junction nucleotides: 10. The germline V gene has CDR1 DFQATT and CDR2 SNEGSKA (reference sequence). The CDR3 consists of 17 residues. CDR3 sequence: CSARVAGGPNQNNEQFF. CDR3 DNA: TGCAGTGCTAGAGTAGCGGGGGGGCCAAATCAAAACAATGAGCAGTTCTTC.

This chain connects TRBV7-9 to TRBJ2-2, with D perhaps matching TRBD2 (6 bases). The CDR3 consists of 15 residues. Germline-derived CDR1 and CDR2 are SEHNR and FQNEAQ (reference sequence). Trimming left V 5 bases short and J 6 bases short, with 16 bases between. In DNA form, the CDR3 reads TGTGCCAGCAGCCTAACTCTAGCGCGGCCCGGGGAGCTGTTTTTT. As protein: CASSLTLARPGELFF. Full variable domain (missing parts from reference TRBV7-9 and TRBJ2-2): DTGVSQNPRHKITKRGQNVTFRCDPISEHNRLYWYRQTLGQGPEFLTYFQNEAQLEKSRLLSDRFSAERPKGSFSTLEIQRTEQGDSAMYLCASSLTLARPGELFFGEGSRLTVL.

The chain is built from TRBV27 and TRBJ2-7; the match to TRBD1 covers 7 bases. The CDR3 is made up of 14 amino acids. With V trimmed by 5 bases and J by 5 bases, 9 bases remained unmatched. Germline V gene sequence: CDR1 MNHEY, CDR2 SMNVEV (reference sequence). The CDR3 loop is CASSRQGRFHEQYF. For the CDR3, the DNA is TGTGCCAGCAGTCGACAGGGACGTTTCCACGAGCAGTACTTC.